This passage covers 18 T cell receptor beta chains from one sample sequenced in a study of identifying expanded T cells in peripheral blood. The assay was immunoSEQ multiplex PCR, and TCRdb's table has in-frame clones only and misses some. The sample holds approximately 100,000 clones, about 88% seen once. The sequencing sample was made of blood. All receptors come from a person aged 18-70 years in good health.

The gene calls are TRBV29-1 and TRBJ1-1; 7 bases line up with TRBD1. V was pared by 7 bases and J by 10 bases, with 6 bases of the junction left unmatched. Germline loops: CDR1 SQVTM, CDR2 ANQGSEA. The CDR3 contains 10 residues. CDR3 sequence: CSGQGRGAFF. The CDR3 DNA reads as TGCAGCGGACAGGGTAGGGGAGCTTTCTTT.

The CDR3 DNA is TGCGCCAGCAGCCCCGAGGGCACCTATGGCTACACCTTC. Protein: CASSPEGTYGYTF. V usage is TRBV5-1 and J usage is TRBJ1-2; D is undetermined. The germline V and J ends were trimmed by 4 bases and 4 bases, with 11 bases remaining between them. The germline CDR1 and CDR2 sequences are SGHRS and YFSETQ. This CDR3 comprises 13 residues. The complete variable domain, with remaining parts taken from reference TRBV5-1 and TRBJ1-2, reads KAGVTQTPRYLIKTRGQQVTLSCSPISGHRSVSWYQQTPGQGLQFLFEYFSETQRNKGNFPGRFSGRQFSNSRSEMNVSTLELGDSALYLCASSPEGTYGYTFGSGTRLTVV.

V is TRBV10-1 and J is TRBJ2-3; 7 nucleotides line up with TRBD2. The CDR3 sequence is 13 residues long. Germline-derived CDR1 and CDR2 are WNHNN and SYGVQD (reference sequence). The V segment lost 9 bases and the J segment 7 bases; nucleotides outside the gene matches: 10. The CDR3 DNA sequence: TGCGCCAGTCGAAGGGAGGGGAAGAATACGCAGTATTTT. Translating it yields CASRREGKNTQYF.

DNA of the CDR3: TGTGCCAGTAGTATCCTGCCAGGGTTGGCCTACGAGCAGTACTTC. The encoded protein is CASSILPGLAYEQYF. The J gene is TRBJ2-7, the V gene TRBV19; weak D call: TRBD1 (5 bases). The V gene's germline CDR1 is LNHDA and CDR2 SQIVND (reference sequence). This CDR3 is 15 amino acids long. V lost 3 bases to trimming and J lost 2 bases, with 14 bases between them.

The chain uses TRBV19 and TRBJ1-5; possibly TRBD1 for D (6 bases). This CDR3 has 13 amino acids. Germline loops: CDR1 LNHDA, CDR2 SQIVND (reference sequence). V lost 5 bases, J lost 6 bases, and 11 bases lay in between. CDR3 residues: CASSSQGPQPQHF. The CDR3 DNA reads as TGTGCCAGTAGTTCACAGGGTCCTCAGCCCCAGCATTTT.

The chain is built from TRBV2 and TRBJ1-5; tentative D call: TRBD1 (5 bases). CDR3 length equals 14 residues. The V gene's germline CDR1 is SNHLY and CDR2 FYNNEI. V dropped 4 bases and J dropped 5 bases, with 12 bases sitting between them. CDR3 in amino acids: CASSVGGGDQPQHF. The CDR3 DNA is TGTGCCAGCAGTGTTGGTGGGGGAGATCAGCCCCAGCATTTT.

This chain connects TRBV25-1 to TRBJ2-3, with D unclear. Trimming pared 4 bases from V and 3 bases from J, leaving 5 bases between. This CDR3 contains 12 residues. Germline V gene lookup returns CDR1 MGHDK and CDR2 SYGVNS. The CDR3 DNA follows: TGTGCCAGCAGTGGCCAGACAGATACGCAGTATTTT. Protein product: CASSGQTDTQYF. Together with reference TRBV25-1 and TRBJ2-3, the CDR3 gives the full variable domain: EADIYQTPRYLVIGTGKKITLECSQTMGHDKMYWYQQDPGMELHLIHYSYGVNSTEKGDLSSESTVSRIRTEHFPLTLESARPSHTSQYLCASSGQTDTQYFGPGTRLTVL.

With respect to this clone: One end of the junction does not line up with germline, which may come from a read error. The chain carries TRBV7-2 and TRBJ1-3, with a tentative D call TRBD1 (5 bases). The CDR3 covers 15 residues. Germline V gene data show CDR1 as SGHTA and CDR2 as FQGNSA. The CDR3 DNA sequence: TGTGCCAGCAGCTTAGGGGGCAGCGGGAGAAACACCGTATATTTT. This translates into CASSLGGSGRNTVYF.

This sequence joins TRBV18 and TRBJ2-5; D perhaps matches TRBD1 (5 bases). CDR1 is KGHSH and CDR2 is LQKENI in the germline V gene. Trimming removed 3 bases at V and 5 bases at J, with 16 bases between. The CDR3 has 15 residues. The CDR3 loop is CASSPGLGSGETQYF. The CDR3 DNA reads TGTGCCAGCTCACCGGGGCTGGGGTCAGGGGAGACCCAGTACTTC.

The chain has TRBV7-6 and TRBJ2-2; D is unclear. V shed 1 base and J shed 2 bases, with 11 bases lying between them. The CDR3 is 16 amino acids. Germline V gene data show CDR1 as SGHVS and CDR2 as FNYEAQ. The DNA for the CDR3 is TGTGCCAGCAGCTTAGGATCTGGCCTAAACACCGGGGAGCTGTTTTTT. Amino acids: CASSLGSGLNTGELFF.

In DNA, the CDR3 is TGTGCCAGCAGTGGGAGTAGCGGGAGCCCCAGAGAGACCCAGTACTTC. It is translated as CASSGSSGSPRETQYF. The J gene is TRBJ2-5, the V gene TRBV2; 9 bases are a match to TRBD2. Losses at the gene ends were 4 bases for V and 4 bases for J; bases not matched to a gene: 10. The CDR3 is 16 residues long. CDR1 SNHLY and CDR2 FYNNEI come from the germline V gene.

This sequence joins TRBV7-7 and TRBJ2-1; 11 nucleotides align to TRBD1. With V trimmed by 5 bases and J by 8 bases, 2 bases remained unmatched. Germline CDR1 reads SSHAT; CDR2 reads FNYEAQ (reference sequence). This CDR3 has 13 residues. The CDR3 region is CASSLDRGHEQFF. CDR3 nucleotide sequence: TGTGCCAGCAGCCTGGACAGGGGGCATGAGCAGTTCTTC.

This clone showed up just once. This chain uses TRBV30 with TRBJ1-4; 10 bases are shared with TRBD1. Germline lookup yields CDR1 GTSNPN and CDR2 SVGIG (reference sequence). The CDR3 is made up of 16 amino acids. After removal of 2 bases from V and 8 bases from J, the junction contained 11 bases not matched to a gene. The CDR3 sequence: CAWSPTGQGFDEKLFF. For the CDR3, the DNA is TGTGCCTGGAGTCCCACGGGACAGGGGTTTGACGAAAAACTGTTTTTT.

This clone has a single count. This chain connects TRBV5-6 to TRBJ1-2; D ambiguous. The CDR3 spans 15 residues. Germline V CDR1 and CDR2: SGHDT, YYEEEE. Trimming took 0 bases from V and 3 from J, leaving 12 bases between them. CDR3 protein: CASSLVGRRDYGYTF. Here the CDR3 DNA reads TGTGCCAGCAGCTTGGTAGGGAGGAGGGACTATGGCTACACCTTC.

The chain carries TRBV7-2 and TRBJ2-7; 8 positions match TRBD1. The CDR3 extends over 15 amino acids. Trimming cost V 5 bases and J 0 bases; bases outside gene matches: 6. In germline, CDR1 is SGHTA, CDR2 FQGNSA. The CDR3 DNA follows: TGTGCCAGCAGCCCCGGACAGGGTGCCTCCTACGAGCAGTACTTC. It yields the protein CASSPGQGASYEQYF.

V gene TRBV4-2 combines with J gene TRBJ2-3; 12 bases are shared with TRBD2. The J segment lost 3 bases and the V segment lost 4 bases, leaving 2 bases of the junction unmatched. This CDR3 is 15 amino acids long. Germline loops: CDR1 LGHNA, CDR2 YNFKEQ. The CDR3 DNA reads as TGTGCCAGCAGCCTTGGACTAGCGGGAACAGATACGCAGTATTTT. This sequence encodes CASSLGLAGTDTQYF.

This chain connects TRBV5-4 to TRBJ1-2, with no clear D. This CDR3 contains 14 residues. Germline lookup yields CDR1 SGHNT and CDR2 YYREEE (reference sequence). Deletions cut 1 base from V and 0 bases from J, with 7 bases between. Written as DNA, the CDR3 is TGTGCCAGCAGCTTGCTGGGAACTAACTATGGCTACACCTTC. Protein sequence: CASSLLGTNYGYTF.

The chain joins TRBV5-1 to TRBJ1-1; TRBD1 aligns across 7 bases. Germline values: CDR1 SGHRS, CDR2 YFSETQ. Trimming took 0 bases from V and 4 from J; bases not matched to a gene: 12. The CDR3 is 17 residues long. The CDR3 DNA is TGCGCCAGCAGCTTGGGGGACAGTATTGGGATCCCCACTGAAGCTTTCTTT. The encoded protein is CASSLGDSIGIPTEAFF.